This paragraph reports one T cell receptor (beta chain). The entry originates in a study of shared T cell receptors in the human thymus. The protocol was immunoSEQ multiplex PCR, while the TCRdb copy is restricted to in-frame clones and leaves out a portion. The top ten hold over 0.008% of the sample, which has 640,000 or so clones, 87% seen once. The same sample was also used in a study of human thymus T cells. That investigation notes: Corrective cardiac surgery supplied the resected thymus tissue. An apparent bias in V and J gene usage was seen in thymic and blood repertoires. Related research described strongly overlapping thymic repertoires in unrelated people.

Material for sequencing was thymocytes. The origin of this receptor is a boy in the first two years of life with a congenital heart defect.

CDR3 loop: CASSLFREFAGELFF. The CDR3 DNA reads TGTGCCAGCAGCTTATTCCGGGAATTCGCCGGGGAGCTGTTTTTT. V usage is TRBV7-9 and J usage is TRBJ2-2, with a possible D match to TRBD2 (5 bases). Germline V gene lookup returns CDR1 SEHNR and CDR2 FQNEAQ (reference sequence). This CDR3 has 15 amino acids. V was trimmed by 2 bases and J by 6 bases, leaving 13 bases between them.